This passage covers 20 T cell receptor beta chains from one sample sequenced in a study of blood T cells in healthy people across ages. Alongside a J-beta primer mix, a sample-barcoded 5' primer served in a second PCR lasting 7 to 11 cycles. MiXCR was run by TCRdb on the 5' RACE reads, yielding one entry per CDR3 protein. This table holds 2 million or so distinct CDR3 sequences, about 50% found once. Sample: blood. Source of these receptors: a middle-aged woman in good health.

V is TRBV7-9 and J is TRBJ1-1; D might be TRBD1 (5 bases). Germline V gives CDR1 SEHNR, CDR2 FQNEAQ (reference sequence). V gave up 5 bases and J gave up 6 bases, with 16 bases separating them. The CDR3 spans 14 residues. The CDR3 DNA follows: TGTGCCAGCAGCCCCCAGGGCCCGGGCGCTGAAGCTTTCTTT. This translates into CASSPQGPGAEAFF.

This clonotype was recorded once. The chain carries TRBV7-8 and TRBJ2-7, with 11 nucleotides matching TRBD1. CDR1 is SGHVS, CDR2 FQNEAQ, per germline. V shed 6 bases and J 5 bases; nucleotides not matched to a gene: 9. The length of the CDR3 is 15 residues. The CDR3 sequence is CASSSPGQGVHEQYF. DNA of the CDR3: TGTGCCAGCAGTTCCCCGGGACAGGGGGTCCACGAGCAGTACTTC.

CDR3 bases: TGTGCCACCAGGACAGGGGGCTTTCGCAATCAGCCCCAGCATTTT. Amino acids: CATRTGGFRNQPQHF. The V and J genes are TRBV6-1 and TRBJ1-5; 11 bases are a match to TRBD1. The germline gives CDR1 MNHNS, CDR2 SASEGT. V gave up 10 bases and J gave up 2 bases; unmatched junction bases: 7. The CDR3 is 15 residues long.

The chain employs TRBV6-1 and TRBJ2-2; no clear D. The germline V and J ends were trimmed by 4 bases and 6 bases, with 15 bases remaining between them. The V gene's germline CDR1 is MNHNS and CDR2 SASEGT. The CDR3 covers 15 residues. This CDR3 is CASSASPVGSGELFF. Written as DNA, the CDR3 is TGTGCCAGCAGTGCCTCCCCAGTGGGATCCGGGGAGCTGTTTTTT.

J is TRBJ2-7 and V is TRBV11-2; D not certain. This CDR3 comprises 13 residues. V lost 6 bases, J lost 3 bases, and 12 bases lay in between. From germline, CDR1 is SGHAT and CDR2 FQNNGV. The CDR3 region is CASSKGLIYEQYF. Here the CDR3 DNA reads TGTGCCAGCAGTAAAGGGCTGATCTACGAGCAGTACTTC.

The chain has TRBV27 and TRBJ2-3; 7 nucleotides agree with TRBD2. V lost 6 bases to trimming and J lost 8 bases; unmatched junction nucleotides: 5. The germline gives CDR1 MNHEY, CDR2 SMNVEV (reference sequence). The CDR3 totals 12 residues. CDR3 sequence (DNA): TGTGCCAGCAGCCATACGGGGGGTACGCAGTATTTT. Translation: CASSHTGGTQYF.

V usage is TRBV6-1 and J usage is TRBJ2-5; D unresolved. Trimming shortened V by 6 bases and J by 2 bases, and 16 bases separated the two germline ends. This CDR3 region has 15 residues. Germline CDR1 and CDR2: MNHNS and SASEGT. CDR3 protein: CASSQVFRRQETQYF. In nucleotides, the CDR3 is TGTGCCAGCAGCCAAGTCTTCCGCCGACAAGAGACCCAGTACTTC.

The rearrangement uses TRBV5-4 and TRBJ2-5; tentatively, D is TRBD2 (6 bases). Germline CDR1 and CDR2: SGHNT and YYREEE (reference sequence). CDR3 length: 14 residues. Deletions cut 4 bases from V and 4 bases from J, with 14 bases between. CDR3 coding DNA: TGTGCCAGCAGCCCTGACGCGGGGAGAGAGACCCAGTACTTC. This gives the protein CASSPDAGRETQYF.

This chain connects TRBV10-3 to TRBJ2-7; 7 bases align to TRBD2. Per the germline V gene, CDR1 is ENHRY and CDR2 is SYGVKD. Unmatched junction bases numbered 17, after V lost 8 bases and J lost 7 bases. The CDR3 totals 15 residues. CDR3 in amino acids: CAISSTEGGQKEQYF. The CDR3, as DNA: TGTGCCATCTCCTCCACCGAGGGAGGGCAGAAAGAGCAGTACTTC.

J is TRBJ2-3 and V is TRBV9, with 10 bases fitting TRBD2. V lost 0 bases to trimming and J lost 8 bases; unmatched junction nucleotides: 9. CDR3 size: 16 residues. Germline V CDR1 and CDR2: SGDLS, YYNGEE. CDR3 protein: CASSVEASGGPGTQYF. The CDR3 DNA reads TGTGCCAGCAGCGTAGAGGCTAGCGGGGGCCCGGGTACGCAGTATTTT.

The gene calls are TRBV20-1 and TRBJ2-1, with a possible D match to TRBD2 (6 bases). This CDR3 contains 15 residues. Germline CDR1 is DFQATT and CDR2 is SNEGSKA (reference sequence). The ends were cut back, 6 bases at V and 9 bases at J, with 24 bases in the middle. The CDR3 here is CSAQSRGSHHSEQFF. For the CDR3, the DNA is TGCAGTGCCCAGTCACGGGGGTCCCACCACAGTGAGCAGTTCTTC.

The V call is TRBV7-2, the J call TRBJ2-5; 7 positions match TRBD2. Germline V gives CDR1 SGHTA, CDR2 FQGNSA. There are 16 residues in the CDR3. V shed 3 bases and J 1 base; nucleotides not matched to a gene: 8. The CDR3, as DNA: TGTGCCAGCAGCTTTATCGGGGCGGGGGTCCAAGAGACCCAGTACTTC. Its protein product is CASSFIGAGVQETQYF.

The chain couples TRBV27 to TRBJ2-2; D perhaps matches TRBD2 (6 bases). V lost 4 bases and J lost 2, with 11 bases in between. CDR1 is MNHEY and CDR2 is SMNVEV in the germline V gene (reference sequence). The CDR3 consists of 15 residues. CDR3 in DNA: TGTGCCAGCAGTTACCGGGACTCTAACACCGGGGAGCTGTTTTTT. This codes for CASSYRDSNTGELFF.

This chain joins TRBV5-6 and TRBJ2-3; D possibly corresponds to TRBD2 (6 bases). The V end lost 6 bases, the J end lost 3 bases, and 14 bases lay between the germline ends. Germline V gives CDR1 SGHDT, CDR2 YYEEEE. This CDR3 is built from 14 residues. This CDR3 is CASNFRGWTDTQYF. The CDR3 DNA reads TGTGCCAGCAACTTCCGGGGGTGGACAGATACGCAGTATTTT.

In its sample, this clonotype was seen a few times. V usage is TRBV6-5 and J usage is TRBJ2-7, with TRBD1 matching 9 bases. The CDR3 sequence is 14 residues long. V dropped 2 bases and J dropped 6; count of bases not matched to a gene: 5. Looked up from germline, CDR1 is MNHEY and CDR2 is SVGAGI. Here the CDR3 reads CASSYAPGQGEQYF. DNA for the CDR3: TGTGCCAGCAGTTACGCCCCGGGACAGGGCGAGCAGTACTTC.

This clonotype has a single count. V usage is TRBV9 and J usage is TRBJ1-1; D remains unclear. This CDR3 is built from 15 residues. Germline lookup yields CDR1 SGDLS and CDR2 YYNGEE. The V and J ends lost 3 bases and 2 bases respectively, with 14 bases between them. This CDR3 is CASSASPGSNTEAFF. CDR3 bases: TGTGCCAGCAGCGCTTCCCCGGGCAGTAACACTGAAGCTTTCTTT.

The rearrangement joins TRBV27 to TRBJ2-7; no clear D. The CDR3 is 14 residues long. V shed 7 bases and J shed 0 bases, with 13 bases lying between them. Germline loops: CDR1 MNHEY, CDR2 SMNVEV (reference sequence). CDR3 amino acids: CASKKYTDSYEQYF. CDR3 nucleotides: TGTGCCAGCAAGAAATACACCGACTCCTACGAGCAGTACTTC.

The chain links TRBV7-6 to TRBJ2-3; TRBD1 is a possible D gene (8 bases). CDR1 and CDR2 from the germline V gene are SGHVS and FNYEAQ. Trimming shortened V by 5 bases and J by 1 base, and 19 bases separated the two germline ends. The CDR3 has 17 amino acids. The DNA for the CDR3 is TGTGCCAGCAGCGGTCAACGGACAGGGAGGGGCACAGATACGCAGTATTTT. This encodes CASSGQRTGRGTDTQYF.

This clonotype has more than one count but fewer than ten. This rearrangement joins TRBV29-1 to TRBJ1-5; no firm D call. The V gene's germline CDR1 is SQVTM and CDR2 ANQGSEA. The CDR3 consists of 13 residues. V lost 7 bases to trimming and J lost 0 bases, with 10 bases between them. The CDR3 coding sequence is TGCAGCGCGTTGGACGATAGCAATCAGCCCCAGCATTTT. Encoded protein: CSALDDSNQPQHF. The entire variable domain, with the rest obtained from reference TRBV29-1 and TRBJ1-5, is as follows: SAVISQKPSRDICQRGTSLTIQCQVDSQVTMMFWYRQQPGQSLTLIATANQGSEATYESGFVIDKFPISRPNLTFSTLTVSNMSPEDSSIYLCSALDDSNQPQHFGDGTRLSIL.

This chain joins TRBV27 and TRBJ1-2; D perhaps matches TRBD1 (6 bases). This CDR3 is built from 15 residues. The germline V gene has CDR1 MNHEY and CDR2 SMNVEV (reference sequence). Trimming took off 5 bases at V and 0 bases at J, with 13 bases between the two ends. The CDR3 nucleotides are TGTGCCAGCAGTATACAGGGTGCAGCTAACTATGGCTACACCTTC. This gives the protein CASSIQGAANYGYTF.